The 5 T cell receptor beta chains in this list originate from one sample, sequenced in a study of T cell responses to AZD1222 COVID-19 vaccine. Using immunoSEQ multiplex PCR, the repertoire was profiled, and TCRdb retains in-frame clones only, with some absent. The table records 150,000 to 200,000 clones, roughly 92% of them present only once. The sample here was peripheral blood, taken 28 days after the second AZD1222 dose. The receptors stem from an adult who received the AZD1222 COVID-19 vaccine.

Here the CDR3 DNA reads TGTGCCAGCCGTAATTCCGGGACAGGGGATGCGAGGGCTGGAAACACCATATATTTT. Protein: CASRNSGTGDARAGNTIYF. The V gene is TRBV28, the J gene TRBJ1-3; 10 positions agree with TRBD1. The CDR3 covers 19 residues. J lost 2 bases, V lost 8 bases, and 18 bases had no gene match. The germline gives CDR1 MDHEN, CDR2 SYDVKM.

The V and J genes are TRBV6-6 and TRBJ2-5; unclear D gene. The V end was cut by 6 bases, the J end by 5 bases, with 7 bases between. Looked up from germline, CDR1 is MNHNY and CDR2 is SVGAGI (reference sequence). CDR3 length equals 11 residues. In nucleotides, the CDR3 is TGTGCCAGCAGGGAGAGGGAGACCCAGTACTTC. Protein sequence: CASRERETQYF.

This clone was recorded only once. This chain uses TRBV5-8 with TRBJ2-7; D is possibly TRBD1 (6 bases). The CDR3 is made up of 13 amino acids. The V end was cut by 4 bases, the J end by 7 bases, with 15 bases between. The germline gives CDR1 SGHTS, CDR2 YDEGEE. The CDR3 coding sequence is TGTGCCAGCAGCGAGGTACAGGGCCGGGAGCAGTACTTC. Protein: CASSEVQGREQYF.

The V call is TRBV6-5, the J call TRBJ1-5; 7 bases fit TRBD1. From germline, CDR1 is MNHEY and CDR2 SVGAGI. V was pared by 5 bases and J by 3 bases, with 7 bases of the junction left unmatched. CDR3 size: 15 residues. CDR3: CASSTSQGDNQPQHF. Written as DNA, the CDR3 is TGTGCCAGCAGTACTTCTCAGGGGGACAATCAGCCCCAGCATTTT.

The chain links TRBV30 to TRBJ1-4; 7 bases line up with TRBD1. Germline loops: CDR1 GTSNPN, CDR2 SVGIG (reference sequence). The length of the CDR3 is 12 residues. V lost 0 bases and J lost 10; bases outside the gene matches: 2. The CDR3 bases are TGTGCCTGGAGTGTAGGGGGCCGAAAACTGTTTTTT. Translating it yields CAWSVGGRKLFF. Combining the CDR3 with reference TRBV30 and TRBJ1-4 gives the whole variable domain SQTIHQWPATLVQPVGSPLSLECTVEGTSNPNLYWYRQAAGRGLQLLFYSVGIGQISSEVPQNLSASRPQDRQFILSSKKLLLSDSGFYLCAWSVGGRKLFFGSGTQLSVL.